This T cell receptor (beta chain) comes out of a study of identical twins. Germline values: CDR1 MNHEY, CDR2 SVGAGI. The CDR3 has 16 residues. Trimming removed 5 bases from V and 0 bases from J, with 14 bases in between. Each cDNA held unique molecular identifiers, and template switching gave it a universal primer site. TCRdb reprocessed the 5' RACE reads via MiXCR and lists one record per CDR3 protein. The repertoire includes roughly 1,500,000 distinct CDR3 sequences, around 29% of them detected once, and roughly 0.3% sits in the top ten. A remark on this clonotype: Its target is not known. A much larger clone differs from this one at a single base, so this may be a read error.

Whole-study findings and limits: The presence of invariant MAIT and iNKT cells could partly confound analyses of zero-insertion sequences. Monozygotic twin pairs showed more out-of-frame TCR alpha sharing than models estimated.

This rearrangement joins TRBV6-5 to TRBJ2-4; D gene unclear. Source material: cord blood. This TCR was recovered from a newborn girl in good health. This CDR3 reads CASSRRVSPAKNIQYF. Written as DNA, the CDR3 is TGTGCCAGCAGTCGACGAGTCAGCCCAGCCAAAAACATTCAGTACTTC.